This entry lists 22 T cell receptor beta chains sequenced from one sample in a study of blood T cell repertoires in COVID-19. Generated by immunoSEQ multiplex PCR, the TCRdb table keeps only in-frame clones and is missing some. The repertoire holds more than 200,000 clones, with 86% as singletons. The specimen sequenced was peripheral blood. These receptors were taken from an elderly man with acute or convalescent COVID-19.

The chain employs TRBV6-2 or TRBV6-3 and TRBJ1-6; unclear D gene. The V gene's germline CDR1 is MNHEY and CDR2 SVGEGT. V shed 7 bases and J shed 3 bases, with 16 bases lying between them. This CDR3 region has 16 residues. Here the CDR3 DNA reads TGTGCCAGCACCCCCCCCCAGGTTCTCTATAATTCACCCCTCCACTTT. Translation: CASTPPQVLYNSPLHF.

This clone was found a few times. This chain uses TRBV18 with TRBJ2-2; a weak D match, TRBD2 (5 bases). The CDR3 spans 17 residues. The V gene lost 0 bases and the J gene lost 0 bases, with 11 bases spanning the gap. The V gene's germline CDR1 is KGHSH and CDR2 LQKENI. The CDR3 region has the DNA TGTGCCAGCTCACCACCCGTAGCGACCGCGAACACCGGGGAGCTGTTTTTT. It codes for CASSPPVATANTGELFF.

Comments on this clone: The same CDR3 is also encoded by other DNA sequences in this sample. CDR3 nucleotide sequence: TGTGCCAGCAGCCCTACTAGCGGGAGTTCCTACAATGAGCAGTTCTTC. As protein: CASSPTSGSSYNEQFF. The genes are TRBV28 and TRBJ2-1, with TRBD2 identical over 11 bases. The V segment lost 6 bases and the J segment 1 base; nucleotides outside the gene matches: 5. The CDR3 is 16 residues long. CDR1 and CDR2 (germline): MDHEN, SYDVKM.

The genes are TRBV10-2 and TRBJ1-1; 10 nucleotides line up with TRBD1. J gave up 3 bases and V 6 bases, and 4 bases lay outside the gene matches. The germline V gene encodes CDR1 WSHSY and CDR2 SAAADI. CDR3 size: 14 residues. Here the CDR3 reads CASRETGGHTEAFF. The CDR3 bases are TGCGCCAGCAGAGAGACAGGGGGCCACACTGAAGCTTTCTTT.

The chain joins TRBV4-1 to TRBJ2-3; D is possibly TRBD1 (5 bases). The CDR3 runs to 15 residues. Between the trimmed V and J ends, which lost 3 bases and 4 bases, there was a span of 14 bases. Germline-derived CDR1 and CDR2 are MGHRA and YSYEKL. For the CDR3, the DNA is TGCGCCAGCAGCCAGTATGGGCAGGGTGCAGATACGCAGTATTTT. Its translation: CASSQYGQGADTQYF.

This chain connects TRBV7-2 to TRBJ1-1; D not certain. V was cut by 6 bases and J by 0 bases, with 8 bases left in between. The CDR3 sequence is 13 residues long. The germline V gene has CDR1 SGHTA and CDR2 FQGNSA. The CDR3 coding sequence is TGTGCCAGCAGGAGGGAAATGAACACTGAAGCTTTCTTT. Translating gives CASRREMNTEAFF.

The J gene is TRBJ1-4, the V gene TRBV28, with D unresolved. Germline V gene lookup returns CDR1 MDHEN and CDR2 SYDVKM. Deletions cut 7 bases from V and 9 bases from J, with 24 bases between. The length of the CDR3 is 16 residues. The CDR3 coding sequence is TGTGCCAGCACCCGAGGGCAAAGGCCGAGTTCACAAAAACTGTTTTTT. Its protein is CASTRGQRPSSQKLFF.

V is TRBV10-3 and J is TRBJ2-7; the match to TRBD1 covers 8 bases. CDR1 and CDR2 from the germline V gene are ENHRY and SYGVKD. With V trimmed by 10 bases and J by 0 bases, 5 bases remained unmatched. The CDR3 is made up of 13 amino acids. Written as DNA, the CDR3 is TGTGCCACGACTACAGGGGGCTCCTACGAGCAGTACTTC. Translated, it gives CATTTGGSYEQYF.

The genes are TRBV30 and TRBJ1-2, with TRBD1 as a possible D gene (5 bases). Trimming stripped 2 bases from V and 8 bases from J, with 15 bases between. The CDR3 loop spans 13 amino acids. Germline CDR1 GTSNPN, CDR2 SVGIG (reference sequence). The CDR3 DNA sequence: TGTGCCTGGAGTCTCTATCGACAGACCGGCTACACCTTC. Amino acids: CAWSLYRQTGYTF.

This chain uses TRBV27 with TRBJ1-5; D gene uncertain. There are 15 residues in the CDR3. V was shortened by 6 bases and J by 4 bases, with 16 bases between the two germline ends. From germline, CDR1 is MNHEY and CDR2 SMNVEV (reference sequence). CDR3 sequence reads: CASSPYPPGNQPQHF. Here the CDR3 DNA reads TGTGCCAGCAGCCCATATCCACCGGGTAATCAGCCCCAGCATTTT.

This chain connects TRBV6-5 to TRBJ2-3; TRBD1 matches 8 bases. CDR3 size: 15 residues. Germline V gene sequence: CDR1 MNHEY, CDR2 SVGAGI. The J segment lost 0 bases and the V segment lost 6 bases, leaving 5 bases of the junction unmatched. The CDR3 bases are TGTGCCAGCAGACGGGACAGGATTAGCACAGATACGCAGTATTTT. Translation gives CASRRDRISTDTQYF.

This chain links TRBV3-1 (or the pseudogene TRBV3-2) with TRBJ2-1; 9 bases agree with TRBD1. CDR1 and CDR2 from the germline V gene are LGHDT and YNNKEL (reference sequence). The CDR3 has 16 residues. V lost 4 bases, J lost 0 bases, and 4 bases stayed unmatched. Here the CDR3 reads CASSRPGQGSYNEQFF. The CDR3 nucleotides are TGTGCCAGCAGCCGACCGGGACAGGGCTCCTACAATGAGCAGTTCTTC.

This clone was counted once. The chain recombines TRBV28 with TRBJ1-2; TRBD1 aligns across 9 bases. With V trimmed by 6 bases and J by 7 bases, 12 bases remained unmatched. The CDR3 is 15 residues long. Germline V gives CDR1 MDHEN, CDR2 SYDVKM. CDR3 DNA: TGTGCCAGCAGAACTAACAGGGGGCGGAAGACTGGCTACACCTTC. The encoded protein is CASRTNRGRKTGYTF.

The chain joins TRBV29-1 to TRBJ2-7, with 8 bases lining up with TRBD2. Germline V CDR1 and CDR2: SQVTM, ANQGSEA. The J segment lost 4 bases and the V segment lost 4 bases, leaving 24 bases of the junction unmatched. The CDR3 is 19 amino acids. CDR3 in amino acids: CSVVGRGTTSGSSLYEQYF. The CDR3 nucleotides read TGCAGCGTTGTCGGTCGGGGCACGACCAGCGGGAGTTCGCTATACGAGCAGTACTTC.

The chain employs TRBV19 and TRBJ2-6; weak D call: TRBD2 (6 bases). Looked up from germline, CDR1 is LNHDA and CDR2 is SQIVND (reference sequence). The V and J ends lost 10 bases and 2 bases respectively, with 15 bases between them. This CDR3 is built from 15 residues. In DNA form, the CDR3 reads TGTGCCACCCGTGGGGGAGGCCCTGGGGCCAACGTCCTGACTTTC. Translated: CATRGGGPGANVLTF.

The gene calls are TRBV6-6 and TRBJ2-7; TRBD1 matches 7 bases. Germline V gene data show CDR1 as MNHNY and CDR2 as SVGAGI (reference sequence). V trimming: 5 bases; J trimming: 2 bases; junction bases outside the gene matches: 9. The CDR3 runs 15 residues. The CDR3 sequence is CASSDTGVAPYEQYF. DNA for the CDR3: TGTGCCAGCAGTGATACAGGGGTCGCTCCCTACGAGCAGTACTTC.

This clone came up once. This chain joins TRBV6-6 and TRBJ1-1; 9 bases are a match to TRBD1. CDR3 length: 15 amino acids. Germline assignment: CDR1 MNHNY and CDR2 SVGAGI (reference sequence). The V segment lost 2 bases and the J segment 4 bases; nucleotides outside the gene matches: 5. Written as DNA, the CDR3 is TGTGCCAGCAGTTACCCTTTGGACAGGGGCACTGAAGCTTTCTTT. Residues: CASSYPLDRGTEAFF.

The V call is TRBV3-1 (or the pseudogene TRBV3-2), the J call TRBJ2-5; possible D gene TRBD2, 5 bases. V was pared by 1 base and J by 6 bases, with 15 bases between. The CDR3 has 15 residues. Germline assignment: CDR1 LGHDT and CDR2 YNNKEL (reference sequence). CDR3 coding DNA: TGTGCCAGCAGCCAAGGGGTCGAAAGCGGAAAGACCCAGTACTTC. Translation gives CASSQGVESGKTQYF.

The chain joins TRBV5-1 to TRBJ2-5, with 14 bases that match TRBD2. J gave up 1 base and V 4 bases, and 6 bases lay outside the gene matches. Germline-derived CDR1 and CDR2 are SGHRS and YFSETQ. This CDR3 has 17 residues. CDR3 sequence (DNA): TGCGCCAGCAGCCCCGGACTAGCGGGAGGCCGCCAAGAGACCCAGTACTTC. It encodes CASSPGLAGGRQETQYF.

The rearrangement uses TRBV15 and TRBJ2-4, with TRBD2 matching 10 bases. Germline V lookup: CDR1 LNHNV, CDR2 YYDKDF (reference sequence). Trimming removed 3 bases from V and 0 bases from J; junction bases left unmatched: 17. The CDR3 contains 21 residues. CDR3 coding DNA: TGTGCCACCAGCAGCGGTGCTGTGGGGCTAGCGGGAGTAGGAGCCAAAAACATTCAGTACTTC. Its translation is CATSSGAVGLAGVGAKNIQYF.

CDR3 in DNA: TGCGCCAGCTCCGCTAGCGGTCCTAGCACAGATACGCAGTATTTT. Translation: CASSASGPSTDTQYF. The chain employs TRBV10-2 and TRBJ2-3, with 7 bases that match TRBD2. Germline V gene sequence: CDR1 WSHSY, CDR2 SAAADI. V shed 8 bases and J 0 bases; nucleotides not matched to a gene: 8. The CDR3 is 15 amino acids.

The chain recombines TRBV3-1 (or the pseudogene TRBV3-2) with TRBJ2-7; weak D call: TRBD2 (6 bases). Germline V gives CDR1 LGHDT, CDR2 YNNKEL (reference sequence). The CDR3 has 13 amino acids. Between the trimmed V and J ends, which lost 1 base and 7 bases, there was a span of 11 bases. For the CDR3, the DNA is TGTGCCAGCAGCCAAGGGCTCCGGGGGGAGCAGTACTTC. It is translated as CASSQGLRGEQYF.